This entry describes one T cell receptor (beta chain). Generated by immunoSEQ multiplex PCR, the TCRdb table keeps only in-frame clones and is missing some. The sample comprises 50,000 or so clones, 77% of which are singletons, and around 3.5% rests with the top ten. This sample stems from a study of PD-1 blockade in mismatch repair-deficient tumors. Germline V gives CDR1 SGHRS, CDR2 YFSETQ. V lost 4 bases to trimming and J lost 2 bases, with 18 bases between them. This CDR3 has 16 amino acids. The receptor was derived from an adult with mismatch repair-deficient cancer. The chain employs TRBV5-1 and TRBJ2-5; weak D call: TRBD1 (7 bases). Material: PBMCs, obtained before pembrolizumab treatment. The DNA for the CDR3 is TGCGCCAGCAGCCCGGGGGCCGCACAGGGGCAAGAGACCCAGTACTTC. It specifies CASSPGAAQGQETQYF. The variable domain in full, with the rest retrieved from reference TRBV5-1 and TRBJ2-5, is KAGVTQTPRYLIKTRGQQVTLSCSPISGHRSVSWYQQTPGQGLQFLFEYFSETQRNKGNFPGRFSGRQFSNSRSEMNVSTLELGDSALYLCASSPGAAQGQETQYFGPGTRLLVL.